This TCR beta chain appears in the sequencing data of a study of type 1 regulatory T cells. Across the study: T-allo10 is a Tr1-enriched, alloantigen-specific CD4 T cell product made in vitro.

TCRdb called the reads again in MiXCR, with one record for every CDR3 protein. Here the sample spans about 5,800 distinct CDR3 sequences, roughly a quarter being singletons. Within the sample, this clonotype is medium-sized. What it recognizes is unknown. The graft donor-derived T-allo10 cells reportedly recognize host alloantigens, are anergic, and suppress alloantigen-specifically. The receptor comes from a human donor in good health. Sequenced: cultured T cells, either the whole culture or a sorted T cell fraction (not recorded which). Subset indicated: Tr1-enriched cell product generated in vitro against host alloantigens.

The CDR3 coding sequence is TGCAGTGCTGAGCCGGGACACATGTCCCAAGAGACCCAGTACTTC. Translated: CSAEPGHMSQETQYF. The chain joins TRBV20-1 to TRBJ2-5, with D possibly TRBD1 on 6 matching bases. Per germline, CDR1 DFQATT and CDR2 SNEGSKA (reference sequence). This CDR3 comprises 15 residues. Trimming took off 5 bases at V and 1 base at J, with 17 bases between the two ends.